These 8 T cell receptor beta chains originate from one sample sequenced in a study of blood T cell repertoires in COVID-19. Measured with immunoSEQ multiplex PCR; TCRdb has only the in-frame clones, and not every one. The profile shows approximately 480,000 clones, about 91% of them singletons. Sequenced: peripheral blood. Receptors were obtained from a young man with COVID-19, enrolled during active disease.

The rearrangement uses TRBV7-9 and TRBJ2-2, with D maybe TRBD1 (6 bases). V was trimmed by 6 bases and J by 6 bases, leaving 14 bases between them. Germline CDR1 is SEHNR and CDR2 is FQNEAQ (reference sequence). CDR3 length equals 14 residues. The CDR3 sequence is CASRDRLYAGELFF. The CDR3 DNA follows: TGTGCCAGCAGGGACAGATTATACGCCGGGGAGCTGTTTTTT.

The chain uses TRBV5-1 and TRBJ2-3; 8 nucleotides agree with TRBD2. The germline V gene has CDR1 SGHRS and CDR2 YFSETQ. The CDR3 spans 16 residues. Trimming removed 4 bases from V and 0 bases from J; junction bases left unmatched: 7. The CDR3 sequence is CASSPGLVGSTDTQYF. CDR3 nucleotides: TGCGCCAGCAGCCCGGGACTAGTAGGGAGCACAGATACGCAGTATTTT.

This sequence joins TRBV2 and TRBJ2-3; TRBD1 is a possible D gene (5 bases). Germline V lookup: CDR1 SNHLY, CDR2 FYNNEI. V gave up 11 bases and J gave up 10 bases, with 13 bases separating them. CDR3 size: 10 residues. This chain's CDR3 is CAGLGEAQYF. Here the CDR3 DNA reads TGTGCCGGCCTAGGGGAAGCGCAGTATTTT.

The chain recombines TRBV25-1 with TRBJ1-6; D uncertain. Germline-derived CDR1 and CDR2 are MGHDK and SYGVNS. Trimming removed 6 bases at V and 10 bases at J, with 13 bases between. This CDR3 has 13 residues. The CDR3 sequence: CASRKSDNSPLHF. For the CDR3, the DNA is TGTGCCAGCAGGAAATCCGACAACTCACCCCTCCACTTT.

The rearrangement uses TRBV2 and TRBJ1-5; D remains ambiguous. Germline CDR1 is SNHLY and CDR2 is FYNNEI. The CDR3 totals 16 residues. Trimming removed 5 bases at V and 2 bases at J, with 16 bases between. CDR3 DNA sequence: TGTGCCAGCAGTAATGAGGAATATTCGGGCAATCAGCCCCAGCATTTT. This gives the protein CASSNEEYSGNQPQHF.

This clone was counted only a few times. The chain couples TRBV5-8 to TRBJ2-5, with TRBD2 matching over 11 bases. The CDR3 spans 15 residues. V shed 3 bases, J shed 4 bases, and the junction held 5 bases outside the gene matches. In germline, CDR1 is SGHTS, CDR2 YDEGEE. The CDR3 sequence is CASSSRTSGLETQYF. DNA of the CDR3: TGTGCCAGCAGCTCGCGGACTAGCGGGCTAGAGACCCAGTACTTC.

V usage is TRBV2 and J usage is TRBJ2-1, with D maybe TRBD1 (5 bases). Germline V CDR1 and CDR2: SNHLY, FYNNEI. CDR3 size: 14 residues. V was trimmed by 6 bases and J by 9 bases, leaving 18 bases between them. This chain's CDR3 is CASSQDNRATEQFF. CDR3 coding DNA: TGTGCCAGCAGCCAGGACAACCGGGCTACTGAGCAGTTCTTC.

This clone occurred once. The chain joins TRBV13 to TRBJ2-7; 10 nucleotides match TRBD2. CDR3 length: 15 amino acids. The V and J ends lost 2 bases and 2 bases, in that order; junction bases with no gene match: 3. Germline lookup yields CDR1 PRHDT and CDR2 FYEKMQ (reference sequence). CDR3 bases: TGTGCCAGCAGCTTAAGGCTAGCGGGGGCCTACGAGCAGTACTTC. Translating gives CASSLRLAGAYEQYF.